This TCR beta chain was captured in a study of blood T cells in healthy people across ages. Study-wide results and limits: The study regarded diversity estimates from one million T cells as underestimates. When set beside aged donors, long-lived donors presented more naive CD4+ cells and higher diversity.

In the case of this clonotype: Its antigen remains unidentified.

A sample-barcoded 5' primer and a J-beta primer mix were used in a second PCR of roughly 6 to 11 cycles. Each cDNA molecule carried a tag from a template-switch adaptor that contained 12 random nucleotides. MiXCR, run by TCRdb on the 5' RACE reads, gives a single entry per CDR3 protein. This table holds hundreds of thousands of distinct CDR3 sequences, roughly 35% found once. Sequencing input: blood. The TCR originated in a man younger than 35 in good health.

Here the CDR3 DNA reads TGTGCCAGCAGCTTAGTTTCAGACCTACAAGAGACCCAGTACTTC. This gives the protein CASSLVSDLQETQYF. The gene calls are TRBV7-2 and TRBJ2-5, with D hard to call. Germline V gives CDR1 SGHTA, CDR2 FQGNSA. The CDR3 is made up of 15 amino acids. V lost 1 base and J 2 bases, leaving 11 bases between the germline ends.